The clone carrying this T cell receptor beta chain was found many times. Its antigen is undetermined. A single record per CDR3 protein comes from TCRdb applying MiXCR to the reads. The sample records about 300,000 distinct CDR3 sequences, 9.6% being singletons. This specimen comes from a study of T cell repertoires in cytomegalovirus infection. Overall study results and limits: The response measured ex vivo was dominated by TCR beta clonotypes (HLA-C-restricted and CMV-specific).

This CDR3 spans 14 amino acids. The germline gives CDR1 MNHNS, CDR2 SASEGT. The V gene lost 5 bases and the J gene lost 0 bases, with 5 bases spanning the gap. The sequence came from a human donor in good health (CMV status not recorded). Some clones in this sample may be carry-over from other donors' samples. Specimen: PBMCs. The V and J genes are TRBV6-1 and TRBJ1-6; D gene uncertain. The DNA for the CDR3 is TGTGCCAGCAGTTCCTCCTCCTATAATTCACCCCTCCACTTT. Amino acids: CASSSSSYNSPLHF.